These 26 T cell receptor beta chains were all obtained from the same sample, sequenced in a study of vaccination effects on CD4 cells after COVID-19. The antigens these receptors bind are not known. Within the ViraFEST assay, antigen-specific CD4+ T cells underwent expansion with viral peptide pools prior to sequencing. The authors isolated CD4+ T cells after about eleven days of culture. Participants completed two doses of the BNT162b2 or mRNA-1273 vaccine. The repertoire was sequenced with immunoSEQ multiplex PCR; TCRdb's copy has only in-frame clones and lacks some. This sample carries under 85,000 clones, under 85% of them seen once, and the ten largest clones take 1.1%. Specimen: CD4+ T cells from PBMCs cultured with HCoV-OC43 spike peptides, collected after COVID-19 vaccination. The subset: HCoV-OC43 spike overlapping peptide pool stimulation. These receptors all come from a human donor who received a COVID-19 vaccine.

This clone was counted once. CDR3 DNA: TGTGCCAGTACTGAGGGGTCCCCTTATCAGCCCCAGCATTTT. This encodes CASTEGSPYQPQHF. The gene calls are TRBV19 and TRBJ1-5; TRBD1 is a possible D gene (5 bases). Trimming pared 7 bases from V and 5 bases from J, leaving 15 bases between. Germline V lookup: CDR1 LNHDA, CDR2 SQIVND (reference sequence). The CDR3 spans 14 residues.

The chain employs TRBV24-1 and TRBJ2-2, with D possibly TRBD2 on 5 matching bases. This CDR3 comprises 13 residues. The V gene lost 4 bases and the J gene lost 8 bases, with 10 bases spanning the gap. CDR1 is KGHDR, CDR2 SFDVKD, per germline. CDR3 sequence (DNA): TGTGCCACCAGTGAACGACCGGGGGGGGAGCTGTTTTTT. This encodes CATSERPGGELFF.

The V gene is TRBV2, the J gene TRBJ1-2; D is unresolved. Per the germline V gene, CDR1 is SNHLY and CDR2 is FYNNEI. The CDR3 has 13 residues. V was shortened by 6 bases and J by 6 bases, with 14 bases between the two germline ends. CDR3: CASRSHALDGYTF. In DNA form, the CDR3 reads TGTGCCAGCAGGTCGCACGCCCTGGATGGCTACACCTTC.

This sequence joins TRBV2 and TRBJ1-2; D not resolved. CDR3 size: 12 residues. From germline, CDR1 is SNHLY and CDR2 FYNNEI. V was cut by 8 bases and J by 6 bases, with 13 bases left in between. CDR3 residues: CASCATKDGYTF. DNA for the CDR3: TGTGCCAGCTGTGCCACCAAGGATGGCTACACCTTC.

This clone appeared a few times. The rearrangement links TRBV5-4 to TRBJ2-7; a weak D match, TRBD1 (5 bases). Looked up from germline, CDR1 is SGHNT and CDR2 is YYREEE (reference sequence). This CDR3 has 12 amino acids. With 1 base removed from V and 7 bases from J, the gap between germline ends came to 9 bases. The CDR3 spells CASSLQGGEQYV. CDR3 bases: TGTGCCAGCAGCTTGCAGGGTGGGGAGCAGTACGTC.

In nucleotides, the CDR3 is TGTGCCAGCAGCTTGAGTGGGGTTGATGAAAAACTGTTTTTT. Its translation: CASSLSGVDEKLFF. The V gene is TRBV5-6, the J gene TRBJ1-4; D unclear. Per germline, CDR1 SGHDT and CDR2 YYEEEE. The CDR3 runs to 14 residues. V lost 1 base and J 6 bases, leaving 10 bases between the germline ends.

The CDR3 loop is CASSVGQGNSPLHF. The CDR3 nucleotides are TGTGCCAGCAGCGTGGGACAGGGAAACTCACCCCTCCACTTT. This rearrangement joins TRBV5-6 to TRBJ1-6; 9 bases agree with TRBD1. The CDR3 covers 14 residues. The V gene end was trimmed by 4 bases and the J gene end by 10 bases; junction bases not matched to a gene: 6. The germline V gene has CDR1 SGHDT and CDR2 YYEEEE.

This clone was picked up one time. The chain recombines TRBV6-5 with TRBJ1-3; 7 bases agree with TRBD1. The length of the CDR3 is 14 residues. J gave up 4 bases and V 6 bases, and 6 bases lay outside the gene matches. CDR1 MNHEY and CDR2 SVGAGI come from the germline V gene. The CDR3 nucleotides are TGTGCCAGCAGGTCACCGGGACAGGGAAACACCATATATTTT. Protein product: CASRSPGQGNTIYF.

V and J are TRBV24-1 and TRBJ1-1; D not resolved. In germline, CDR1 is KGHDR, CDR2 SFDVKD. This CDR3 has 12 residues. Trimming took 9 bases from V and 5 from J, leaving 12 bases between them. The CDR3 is CATSGDSTEAFF. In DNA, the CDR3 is TGTGCCACCTCTGGTGATTCGACTGAAGCTTTCTTT.

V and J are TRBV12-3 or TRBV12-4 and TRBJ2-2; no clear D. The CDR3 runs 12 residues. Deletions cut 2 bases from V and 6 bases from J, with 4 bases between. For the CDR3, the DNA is TGTGCCAGCAGTTTAATATCCGGGGAGCTGTTTTTT. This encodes CASSLISGELFF.

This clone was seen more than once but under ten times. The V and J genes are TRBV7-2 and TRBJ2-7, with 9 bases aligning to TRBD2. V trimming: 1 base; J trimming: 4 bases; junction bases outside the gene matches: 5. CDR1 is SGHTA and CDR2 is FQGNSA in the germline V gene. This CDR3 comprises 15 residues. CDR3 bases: TGTGCCAGCAGCTTAGTAGGCGGGGGGGAGTACGAGCAGTACGTC. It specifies CASSLVGGGEYEQYV.

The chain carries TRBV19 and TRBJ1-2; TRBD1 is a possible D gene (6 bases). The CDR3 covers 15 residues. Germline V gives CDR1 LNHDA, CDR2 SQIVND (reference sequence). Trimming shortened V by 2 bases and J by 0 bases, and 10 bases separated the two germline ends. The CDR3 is CASSIRGKSNYGYTF. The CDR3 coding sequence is TGTGCCAGTAGTATAAGGGGGAAATCTAACTATGGCTACACCTTC.

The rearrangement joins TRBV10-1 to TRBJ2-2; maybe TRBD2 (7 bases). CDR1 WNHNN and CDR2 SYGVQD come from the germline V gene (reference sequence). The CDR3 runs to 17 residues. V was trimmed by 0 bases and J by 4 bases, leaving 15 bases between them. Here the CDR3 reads CASSESRGLLGTGELFF. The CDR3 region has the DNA TGCGCCAGCAGTGAGTCGCGGGGGCTCCTTGGCACCGGGGAGCTGTTTTTT.

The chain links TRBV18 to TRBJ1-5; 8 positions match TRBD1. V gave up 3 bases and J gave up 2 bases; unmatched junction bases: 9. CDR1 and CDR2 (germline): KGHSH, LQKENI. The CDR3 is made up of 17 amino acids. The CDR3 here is CASSPTGQGAGNQPQHF. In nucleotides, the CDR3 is TGTGCCAGCTCACCCACCGGACAGGGCGCGGGCAATCAGCCCCAGCATTTT.

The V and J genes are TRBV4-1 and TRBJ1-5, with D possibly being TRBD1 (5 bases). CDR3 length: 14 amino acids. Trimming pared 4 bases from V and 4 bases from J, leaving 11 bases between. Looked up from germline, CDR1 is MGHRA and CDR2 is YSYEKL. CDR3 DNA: TGCGCCAGCAGCCGGGACGGCAGGAATCAGCCCCAGCATTTT. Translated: CASSRDGRNQPQHF.

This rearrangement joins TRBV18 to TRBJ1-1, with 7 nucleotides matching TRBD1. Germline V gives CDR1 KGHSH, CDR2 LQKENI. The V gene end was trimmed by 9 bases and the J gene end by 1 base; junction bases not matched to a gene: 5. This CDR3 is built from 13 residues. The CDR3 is CASRGQENTEAFF. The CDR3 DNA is TGTGCCAGTCGCGGACAGGAGAACACTGAAGCTTTCTTT.

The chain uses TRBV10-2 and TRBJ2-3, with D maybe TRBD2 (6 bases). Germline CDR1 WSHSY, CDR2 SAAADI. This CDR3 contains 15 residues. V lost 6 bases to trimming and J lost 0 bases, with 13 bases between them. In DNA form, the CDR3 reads TGCGCCAGCAGAAGGACTACCTCTAGCACAGATACGCAGTATTTT. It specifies CASRRTTSSTDTQYF.

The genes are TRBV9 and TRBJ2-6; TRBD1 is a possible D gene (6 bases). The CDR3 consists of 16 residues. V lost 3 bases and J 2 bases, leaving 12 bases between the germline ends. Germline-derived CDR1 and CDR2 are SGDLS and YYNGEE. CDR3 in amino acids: CASSATGSPGANVLTF. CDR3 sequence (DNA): TGTGCCAGCAGCGCGACAGGTTCGCCTGGGGCCAACGTCCTGACTTTC.

Here the CDR3 reads CASSQDHLRIPNTGELFF. The CDR3 DNA sequence: TGTGCCAGCAGCCAAGATCACCTCAGGATACCGAACACCGGGGAGCTGTTTTTT. The V and J genes are TRBV14 and TRBJ2-2, with D unclear. The CDR3 runs to 18 residues. Trimming cost V 0 bases and J 0 bases, with 14 bases left between them. Germline CDR1 SGHDN, CDR2 FVKESK.

In nucleotides, the CDR3 is TGTGCCAGCAGCCCGGAGCTATGGGGGGCTGAAGCTTTCTTT. Encoded protein: CASSPELWGAEAFF. The chain carries TRBV3-1 (or the pseudogene TRBV3-2) and TRBJ1-1; a possible D gene is TRBD1 (5 bases). Per the germline V gene, CDR1 is LGHDT and CDR2 is YNNKEL (reference sequence). This CDR3 contains 14 residues. V lost 4 bases and J lost 6, with 15 bases in between.

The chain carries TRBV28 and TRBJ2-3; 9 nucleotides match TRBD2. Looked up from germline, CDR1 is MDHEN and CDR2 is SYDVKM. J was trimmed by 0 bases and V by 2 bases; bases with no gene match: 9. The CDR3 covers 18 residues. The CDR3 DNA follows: TGTGCCAGCAGTTTAGGGCGGGGGGGTTCCCCTAGCACAGATACGCAGTATTTT. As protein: CASSLGRGGSPSTDTQYF.

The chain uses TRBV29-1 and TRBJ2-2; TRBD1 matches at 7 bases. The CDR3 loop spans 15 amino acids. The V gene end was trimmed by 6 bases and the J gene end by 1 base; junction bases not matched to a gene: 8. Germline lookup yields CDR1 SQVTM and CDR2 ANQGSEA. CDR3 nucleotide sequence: TGCAGCGTAGGCCAGGGGGAAAAGAACACCGGGGAGCTGTTTTTT. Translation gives CSVGQGEKNTGELFF.

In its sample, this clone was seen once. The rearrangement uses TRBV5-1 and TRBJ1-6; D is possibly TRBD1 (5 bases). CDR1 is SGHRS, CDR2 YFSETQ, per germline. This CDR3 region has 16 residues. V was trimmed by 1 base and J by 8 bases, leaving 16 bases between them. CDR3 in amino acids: CASSLSFGGWDSPLHF. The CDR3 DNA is TGCGCCAGCAGCTTGTCCTTTGGGGGTTGGGATTCACCCCTCCACTTT.

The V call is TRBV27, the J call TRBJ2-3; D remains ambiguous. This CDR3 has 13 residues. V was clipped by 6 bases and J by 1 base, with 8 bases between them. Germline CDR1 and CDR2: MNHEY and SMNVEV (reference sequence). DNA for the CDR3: TGTGCCAGCAGGGACCGGGGCACAGATACGCAGTATTTT. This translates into CASRDRGTDTQYF.

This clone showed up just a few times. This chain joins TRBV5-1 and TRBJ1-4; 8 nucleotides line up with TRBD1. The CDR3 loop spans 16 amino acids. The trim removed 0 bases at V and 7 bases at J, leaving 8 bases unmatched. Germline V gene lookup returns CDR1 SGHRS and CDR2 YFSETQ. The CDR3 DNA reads TGCGCCAGCAGCTTGGTTACCGGGACAGGTGCTGAAAAACTGTTTTTT. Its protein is CASSLVTGTGAEKLFF.

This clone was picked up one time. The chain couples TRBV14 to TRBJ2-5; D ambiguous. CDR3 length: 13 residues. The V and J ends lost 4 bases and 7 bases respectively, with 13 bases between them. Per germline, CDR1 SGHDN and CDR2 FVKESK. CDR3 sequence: CASSRTQSGTQYF. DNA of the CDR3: TGTGCCAGCAGCCGGACCCAATCAGGGACCCAGTACTTC.